These T cell receptor beta chains were read from a single sample in a study of regulatory T cells in long-lasting Graves disease. TCRdb re-analysed the multiplex PCR reads in MiXCR, keeping a single row per CDR3 protein. The sample has 400,000 to 500,000 distinct CDR3 sequences, around a fifth seen once. The sequences come from peripheral blood mononuclear cells (PBMCs), collected when the disease was refractory, from a patient treated with antithyroid drugs. The receptors derive from a female donor with Graves disease. Each CDR3 is given with its conserved first and last residue. Each record gives: D gene, clone size, J gene, V gene, CDR3 length, CDR3 DNA, CDR3 protein. A D gene is named only where the DNA matches it firmly. Size is stated for part of the rows, as once, few or many counts, or as a class when the clone is expanded.

D gene: NA; clone size: NA; J gene: TRBJ1-1; V gene: TRBV19; CDR3 length: 17; CDR3 DNA: TGTGCCAGTAGTATCAGGGATCCAATATCAATGAACACTGAAGCTTTCTTT; CDR3 protein: CASSIRDPISMNTEAFF
D gene: TRBD2; clone size: NA; J gene: TRBJ2-7; V gene: TRBV20-1; CDR3 length: 13; CDR3 DNA: TGCAGTGCTCCCACCGGGACTATGTACGAGCAGTACTTC; CDR3 protein: CSAPTGTMYEQYF
D gene: NA; clone size: NA; J gene: TRBJ2-3; V gene: TRBV20-1; CDR3 length: 12; CDR3 DNA: TGCAGTGCTAGAGATCATTCAGATACGCAGTATTTT; CDR3 protein: CSARDHSDTQYF
D gene: NA; clone size: many; J gene: TRBJ2-7; V gene: TRBV5-5; CDR3 length: 17; CDR3 DNA: TGTGCCAGCAGCTTGGCTGTGGACACATTCTCCTCCTACGAGCAGTACTTC; CDR3 protein: CASSLAVDTFSSYEQYF
D gene: NA; clone size: NA; J gene: TRBJ1-1; V gene: TRBV29-1; CDR3 length: 13; CDR3 DNA: TGCAGCGCTAAGGGGGGACCGAACACTGAAGCTTTCTTT; CDR3 protein: CSAKGGPNTEAFF
D gene: NA; clone size: many; J gene: TRBJ2-7; V gene: TRBV25-1; CDR3 length: 13; CDR3 DNA: TGTGCCAGCAGTGAATCTCGCAGCTACGAGCAGTACTTC; CDR3 protein: CASSESRSYEQYF
D gene: TRBD2; clone size: NA; J gene: TRBJ2-2; V gene: TRBV6-9; CDR3 length: 17; CDR3 DNA: TGTGCCAGCAGTTCGTCTCTAGCGGGGTATTACACCGGGGAGCTGTTTTTT; CDR3 protein: CASSSSLAGYYTGELFF
D gene: NA; clone size: NA; J gene: TRBJ2-2; V gene: TRBV5-4; CDR3 length: 15; CDR3 DNA: TGTGCCAGCAGCTTCGGCCTAGAGAACACCGGGGAGCTGTTTTTT; CDR3 protein: CASSFGLENTGELFF
D gene: NA; clone size: many; J gene: TRBJ2-7; V gene: TRBV2; CDR3 length: 12; CDR3 DNA: TGTGCCAGCCAACTGGGATCCTACGAGCAGTACTTC; CDR3 protein: CASQLGSYEQYF
D gene: NA; clone size: many; J gene: TRBJ1-5; V gene: TRBV27; CDR3 length: 13; CDR3 DNA: TGTGCCAGTGCAGGACATAGCAATCAGCCCCAGCATTTT; CDR3 protein: CASAGHSNQPQHF
D gene: NA; clone size: NA; J gene: TRBJ2-7; V gene: TRBV20-1; CDR3 length: 10; CDR3 DNA: TGCAAAGACTATTCCTACGAGCAGTACTTC; CDR3 protein: CKDYSYEQYF
D gene: NA; clone size: few; J gene: TRBJ1-2; V gene: TRBV29-1; CDR3 length: 12; CDR3 DNA: TGCAGCGTTCCCGACCCTAACTATGGCTACACCTTC; CDR3 protein: CSVPDPNYGYTF
D gene: NA; clone size: NA; J gene: TRBJ2-7; V gene: TRBV3-1; CDR3 length: 15; CDR3 DNA: TGTGCCAGCAGCCAAGTGTGGCTAGGTCGTTACGAGCAGTACTTC; CDR3 protein: CASSQVWLGRYEQYF
D gene: NA; clone size: many; J gene: TRBJ2-1; V gene: TRBV2; CDR3 length: 16; CDR3 DNA: TGTGCCAGCAGTGTCCTAGCCACTACGCAGGCCAATGAGCAGTTCTTC; CDR3 protein: CASSVLATTQANEQFF
D gene: NA; clone size: many; J gene: TRBJ2-5; V gene: TRBV27; CDR3 length: 14; CDR3 DNA: TGTGCCAGCAGCCATGGGTCCGGGGGAAAGACCCAGTACTTC; CDR3 protein: CASSHGSGGKTQYF
D gene: TRBD2; clone size: many; J gene: TRBJ2-7; V gene: TRBV5-1; CDR3 length: 16; CDR3 DNA: TGCGCCAGCAGCTGGAATCGGCGGGAGGACTCCTACGAGCAGTACTTC; CDR3 protein: CASSWNRREDSYEQYF
D gene: TRBD1; clone size: NA; J gene: TRBJ2-7; V gene: TRBV28; CDR3 length: 14; CDR3 DNA: TGTGCCAGCAGTCTACAGGGGTATTCCTACGAGCAGTACTTC; CDR3 protein: CASSLQGYSYEQYF
D gene: NA; clone size: NA; J gene: TRBJ2-3; V gene: TRBV27; CDR3 length: 15; CDR3 DNA: TGTGCCAGCAGTTATCTAGCGTCACCCACAGATACGCAGTATTTT; CDR3 protein: CASSYLASPTDTQYF
D gene: NA; clone size: many; J gene: TRBJ2-7; V gene: TRBV28; CDR3 length: 13; CDR3 DNA: TGTGCCAGCAGTTTTGTTGCAGGGAACGAGCAGTACTTC; CDR3 protein: CASSFVAGNEQYF
D gene: NA; clone size: few; J gene: TRBJ2-7; V gene: TRBV30; CDR3 length: 14; CDR3 DNA: TGTGCCTGGAGTAGGACACCGGCCGGGGGCGAGCAGTACTTC; CDR3 protein: CAWSRTPAGGEQYF
D gene: TRBD1; clone size: many; J gene: TRBJ1-2; V gene: TRBV2; CDR3 length: 16; CDR3 DNA: TGTGCCAGCAGTGACTTACCGGGACAGGGGGGCTATGGCTACACCTTC; CDR3 protein: CASSDLPGQGGYGYTF
D gene: NA; clone size: few; J gene: TRBJ1-3; V gene: TRBV2; CDR3 length: 14; CDR3 DNA: TGTGCCAGCAGCGAGGCCCACTCTGGAAACACCATATATTTT; CDR3 protein: CASSEAHSGNTIYF
D gene: NA; clone size: NA; J gene: TRBJ1-2; V gene: TRBV6-5; CDR3 length: 15; CDR3 DNA: TGTGCCAGCAGTTGGAGGACATCGACTAACTATGGCTACACCTTC; CDR3 protein: CASSWRTSTNYGYTF
D gene: NA; clone size: NA; J gene: TRBJ1-1; V gene: TRBV6-2/TRBV6-3; CDR3 length: 15; CDR3 DNA: TGTGCCAGCAGTTATCAGTCAGCCATGAACACTGAAGCTTTCTTT; CDR3 protein: CASSYQSAMNTEAFF
D gene: NA; clone size: many; J gene: TRBJ1-2; V gene: TRBV27; CDR3 length: 14; CDR3 DNA: TGTGCCAGCAGTTTATTCGGGAGAGGCTATGGCTACACCTTC; CDR3 protein: CASSLFGRGYGYTF
D gene: TRBD2; clone size: many; J gene: TRBJ2-7; V gene: TRBV3-1; CDR3 length: 15; CDR3 DNA: TGTGCCAGCAGCCAACAAAGCGGGAGTGGGAGCGAGCAGTACTTC; CDR3 protein: CASSQQSGSGSEQYF
D gene: NA; clone size: few; J gene: TRBJ2-7; V gene: TRBV14; CDR3 length: 15; CDR3 DNA: TGTGCCAGCAGCTCAACAGGGATCCTCTCCTACGAGCAGTACTTC; CDR3 protein: CASSSTGILSYEQYF
D gene: TRBD2; clone size: many; J gene: TRBJ2-7; V gene: TRBV29-1; CDR3 length: 17; CDR3 DNA: TGCAGCGTTGAAGAAAGCGGGGACCTAACCACGGAGAACGAGCAGTACTTC; CDR3 protein: CSVEESGDLTTENEQYF
D gene: TRBD2; clone size: NA; J gene: TRBJ2-5; V gene: TRBV15; CDR3 length: 14; CDR3 DNA: TGTGCCACCGGGGAGGGAGATTTGGGAGAGACCCAGTACTTC; CDR3 protein: CATGEGDLGETQYF
D gene: NA; clone size: few; J gene: TRBJ2-7; V gene: TRBV7-9; CDR3 length: 11; CDR3 DNA: TGTGCCAGCAGCTTAGATTTCGAGCAGTACTTC; CDR3 protein: CASSLDFEQYF
D gene: NA; clone size: few; J gene: TRBJ1-5; V gene: TRBV28; CDR3 length: 14; CDR3 DNA: TGTGCCAGCAGTTTAGAAGAGTACAATCAGCCCCAGCATTTT; CDR3 protein: CASSLEEYNQPQHF
D gene: NA; clone size: many; J gene: TRBJ1-1; V gene: TRBV2; CDR3 length: 11; CDR3 DNA: TGTGCCAGCTTGGGGGGCACTGAAGCTTTCTTT; CDR3 protein: CASLGGTEAFF
D gene: NA; clone size: few; J gene: TRBJ2-1; V gene: TRBV29-1; CDR3 length: 13; CDR3 DNA: TGCAGCGTTGAGTACCTGGGGTTAGCGAGTCAGTTCTTC; CDR3 protein: CSVEYLGLASQFF
D gene: NA; clone size: NA; J gene: TRBJ2-7; V gene: TRBV7-6; CDR3 length: 15; CDR3 DNA: TGTGCCAGCAGTGTAGAGGGCGACCCCTTGGGGGAGCAGTACTTC; CDR3 protein: CASSVEGDPLGEQYF
D gene: TRBD2; clone size: many; J gene: TRBJ2-7; V gene: TRBV6-1; CDR3 length: 14; CDR3 DNA: TGTGCCAGCAGAGGACTAGAAACAGCTTTGGAGCAGTACTTC; CDR3 protein: CASRGLETALEQYF
D gene: TRBD1; clone size: many; J gene: TRBJ1-1; V gene: TRBV28; CDR3 length: 15; CDR3 DNA: TGTGCCAGCTTAAAACAGGGGGTCCTGAACACTGAAGCTTTCTTT; CDR3 protein: CASLKQGVLNTEAFF
D gene: TRBD1; clone size: many; J gene: TRBJ1-1; V gene: TRBV2; CDR3 length: 13; CDR3 DNA: TGTGCCAGCAGACGGACAGGGAACACTGAAGCTTTCTTT; CDR3 protein: CASRRTGNTEAFF
D gene: NA; clone size: many; J gene: TRBJ2-7; V gene: TRBV11-2; CDR3 length: 11; CDR3 DNA: TGTGCCAGCAGCTCCCCACTTGAGCAGTACTTC; CDR3 protein: CASSSPLEQYF
D gene: TRBD2; clone size: many; J gene: TRBJ2-7; V gene: TRBV29-1; CDR3 length: 13; CDR3 DNA: TGCAGCGTGGTGGGACTAGCGGACTACGAGCAGTACTTC; CDR3 protein: CSVVGLADYEQYF
D gene: TRBD1; clone size: few; J gene: TRBJ1-4; V gene: TRBV2; CDR3 length: 12; CDR3 DNA: TGTGCCAGCAGGGGACAGGTTGAAAAACTGTTTTTT; CDR3 protein: CASRGQVEKLFF
D gene: TRBD1; clone size: NA; J gene: TRBJ2-7; V gene: TRBV2; CDR3 length: 14; CDR3 DNA: TGTGCCAGCACCCTAGGACAGGGTTCCCACGAGCAGTACTTC; CDR3 protein: CASTLGQGSHEQYF